Detailed here is one T cell receptor beta chain. Its antigen is not known. The assay was immunoSEQ multiplex PCR, and TCRdb's table has in-frame clones only and misses some. The sample includes tens of thousands of clones, approximately 85% of them seen just once. These data are taken from a study of T cell responses to AZD1222 COVID-19 vaccine. General study points: Only six people who got AZD1222 tested seropositive at baseline. Elevations in Spike-specific TCR breadth and depth followed administration of two AZD1222 doses. Reportedly, nearly half of unique spike TCRs recognized epitopes outside B.1.351/B.1.1.7 mutations.

The CDR3 loop spans 16 amino acids. Germline CDR1 and CDR2: MRHNA and SNTAGT. Germline trimming cut 0 bases from V and 6 bases from J; bases unmatched to any gene: 8. This sequence joins TRBV6-4 and TRBJ2-1, with 7 nucleotides matching TRBD1. The specimen comprised peripheral blood, sampled 28 days after the second AZD1222 dose. The origin of this receptor is an adult who received the AZD1222 COVID-19 vaccine. CDR3 sequence reads: CASSDSRMAGGNEQFF. The CDR3 DNA sequence: TGTGCCAGCAGTGACTCACGTATGGCAGGGGGCAATGAGCAGTTCTTC.